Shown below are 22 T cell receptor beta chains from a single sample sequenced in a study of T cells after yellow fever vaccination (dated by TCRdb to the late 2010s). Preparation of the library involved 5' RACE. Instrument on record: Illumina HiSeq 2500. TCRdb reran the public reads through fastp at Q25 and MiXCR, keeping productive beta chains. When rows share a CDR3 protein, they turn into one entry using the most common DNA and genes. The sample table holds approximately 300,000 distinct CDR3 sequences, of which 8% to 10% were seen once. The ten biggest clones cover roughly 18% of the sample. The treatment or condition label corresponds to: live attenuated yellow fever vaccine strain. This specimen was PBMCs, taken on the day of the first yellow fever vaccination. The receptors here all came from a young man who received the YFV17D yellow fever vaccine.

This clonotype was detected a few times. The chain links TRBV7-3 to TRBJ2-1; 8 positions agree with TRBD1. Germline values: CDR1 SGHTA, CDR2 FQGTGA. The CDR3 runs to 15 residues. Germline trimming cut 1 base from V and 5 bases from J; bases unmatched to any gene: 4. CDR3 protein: CASSLIQGENNEQFF. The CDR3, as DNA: TGTGCCAGCAGCTTAATACAGGGGGAAAACAATGAGCAGTTCTTC.

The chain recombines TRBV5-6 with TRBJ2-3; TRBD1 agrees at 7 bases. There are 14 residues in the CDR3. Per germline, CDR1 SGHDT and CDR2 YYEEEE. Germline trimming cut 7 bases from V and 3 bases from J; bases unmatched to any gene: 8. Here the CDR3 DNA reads TGTGCCAGCCGGGACAGCATAAAAACAGATACGCAGTATTTT. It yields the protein CASRDSIKTDTQYF. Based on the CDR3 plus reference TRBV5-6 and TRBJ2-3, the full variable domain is DAGVTQSPTHLIKTRGQQVTLRCSPKSGHDTVSWYQQALGQGPQFIFQYYEEEERQRGNFPDRFSGHQFPNYSSELNVNALLLGDSALYLCASRDSIKTDTQYFGPGTRLTVL.

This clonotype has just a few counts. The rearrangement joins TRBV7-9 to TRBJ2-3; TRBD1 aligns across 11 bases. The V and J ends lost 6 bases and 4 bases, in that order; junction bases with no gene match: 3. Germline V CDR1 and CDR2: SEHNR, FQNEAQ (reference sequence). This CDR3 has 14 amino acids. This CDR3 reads CASRDRGHADTQYF. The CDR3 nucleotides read TGTGCCAGCAGGGACAGGGGGCATGCAGATACGCAGTATTTT.

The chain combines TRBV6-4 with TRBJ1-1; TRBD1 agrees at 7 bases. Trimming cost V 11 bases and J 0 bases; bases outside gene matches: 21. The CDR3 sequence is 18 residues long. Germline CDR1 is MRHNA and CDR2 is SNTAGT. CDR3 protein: CAFRRDSRGLIMNTEAFF. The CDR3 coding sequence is TGTGCCTTCCGCAGGGATTCGAGGGGGCTGATAATGAACACTGAAGCTTTCTTT.

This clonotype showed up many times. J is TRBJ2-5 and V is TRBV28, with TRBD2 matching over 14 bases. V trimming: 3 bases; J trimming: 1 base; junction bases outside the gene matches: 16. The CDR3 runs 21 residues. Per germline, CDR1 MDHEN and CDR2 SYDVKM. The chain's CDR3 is CASSLGAPGLAGAYLQETQYF. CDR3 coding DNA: TGTGCCAGCAGTTTGGGGGCGCCGGGACTAGCGGGGGCTTACCTCCAAGAGACCCAGTACTTC.

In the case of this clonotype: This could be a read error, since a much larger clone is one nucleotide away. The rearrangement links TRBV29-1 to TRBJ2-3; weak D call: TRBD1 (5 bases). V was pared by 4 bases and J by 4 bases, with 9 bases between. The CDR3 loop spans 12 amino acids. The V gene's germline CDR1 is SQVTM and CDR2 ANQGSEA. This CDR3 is CSVGTWPDTQYF. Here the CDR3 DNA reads TGCAGCGTTGGGACATGGCCAGATACGCAGTATTTT.

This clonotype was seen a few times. Here the CDR3 DNA reads TGTGCCAGCAGCTTTTCGGGGACCACTGAAGCTTTCTTT. Its translation: CASSFSGTTEAFF. The J gene is TRBJ1-1, the V gene TRBV7-9; D might be TRBD1 (5 bases). The CDR3 totals 13 residues. The germline gives CDR1 SEHNR, CDR2 FQNEAQ (reference sequence). Trimming cost V 3 bases and J 4 bases, with 9 bases left between them. Full variable domain (missing parts from reference TRBV7-9 and TRBJ1-1): DTGVSQNPRHKITKRGQNVTFRCDPISEHNRLYWYRQTLGQGPEFLTYFQNEAQLEKSRLLSDRFSAERPKGSFSTLEIQRTEQGDSAMYLCASSFSGTTEAFFGQGTRLTVV.

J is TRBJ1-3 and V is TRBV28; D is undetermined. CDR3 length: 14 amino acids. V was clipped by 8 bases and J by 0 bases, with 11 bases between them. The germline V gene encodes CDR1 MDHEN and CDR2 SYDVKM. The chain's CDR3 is CASSPPASGNTIYF. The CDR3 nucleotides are TGTGCCAGCTCTCCCCCGGCCTCTGGAAACACCATATATTTT. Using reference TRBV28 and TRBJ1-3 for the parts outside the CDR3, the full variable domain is DVKVTQSSRYLVKRTGEKVFLECVQDMDHENMFWYRQDPGLGLRLIYFSYDVKMKEKGDIPEGYSVSREKKERFSLILESASTNQTSMYLCASSPPASGNTIYFGEGSWLTVV.

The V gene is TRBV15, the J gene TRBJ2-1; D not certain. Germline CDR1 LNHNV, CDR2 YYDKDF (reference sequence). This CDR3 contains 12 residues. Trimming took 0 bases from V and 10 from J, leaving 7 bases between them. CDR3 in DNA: TGTGCCACCAGCAGAGACACTGGGGAGCAGTTCTTC. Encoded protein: CATSRDTGEQFF.

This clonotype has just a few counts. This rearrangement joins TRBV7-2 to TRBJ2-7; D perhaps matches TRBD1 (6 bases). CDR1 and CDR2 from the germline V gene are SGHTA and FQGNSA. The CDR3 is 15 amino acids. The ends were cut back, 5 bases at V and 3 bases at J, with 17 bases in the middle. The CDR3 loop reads CASSPTSDRNYEQYF. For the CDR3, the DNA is TGTGCCAGCAGCCCGACCTCCGACAGGAACTACGAGCAGTACTTC. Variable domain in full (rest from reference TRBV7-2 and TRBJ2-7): GAGVSQSPSNKVTEKGKDVELRCDPISGHTALYWYRQSLGQGLEFLIYFQGNSAPDKSGLPSDRFSAERTGGSVSTLTIQRTQQEDSAVYLCASSPTSDRNYEQYFGPGTRLTVT.

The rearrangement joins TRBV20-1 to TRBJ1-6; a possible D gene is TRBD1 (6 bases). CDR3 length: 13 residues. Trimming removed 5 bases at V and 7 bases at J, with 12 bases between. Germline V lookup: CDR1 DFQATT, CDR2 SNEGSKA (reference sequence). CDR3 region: CSASPDSNSPLHF. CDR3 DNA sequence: TGCAGTGCTTCCCCGGACAGCAATTCACCCCTCCACTTT.

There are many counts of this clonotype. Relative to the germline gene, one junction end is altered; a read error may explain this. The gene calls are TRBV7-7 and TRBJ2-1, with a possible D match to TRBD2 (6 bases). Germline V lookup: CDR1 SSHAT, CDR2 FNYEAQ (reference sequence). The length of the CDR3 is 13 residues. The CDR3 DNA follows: TGTGCTAGCAGCGCGCGACTAGACAATGAGCAGTTCTTC. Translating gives CASSARLDNEQFF. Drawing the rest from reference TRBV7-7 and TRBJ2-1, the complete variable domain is GAGVSQSPRYKVTKRGQDVTLRCDPISSHATLYWYQQALGQGPEFLTYFNYEAQPDKSGLPSDRFSAERPEGSISTLTIQRTEQRDSAMYRCASSARLDNEQFFGPGTRLTVL.

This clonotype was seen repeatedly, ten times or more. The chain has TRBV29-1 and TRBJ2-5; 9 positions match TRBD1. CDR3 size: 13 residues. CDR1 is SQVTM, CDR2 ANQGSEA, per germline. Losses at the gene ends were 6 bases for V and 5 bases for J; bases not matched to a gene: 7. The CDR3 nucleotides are TGCAGCGTCGCACAGGGGGCAGGGGAGACCCAGTACTTC. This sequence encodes CSVAQGAGETQYF.

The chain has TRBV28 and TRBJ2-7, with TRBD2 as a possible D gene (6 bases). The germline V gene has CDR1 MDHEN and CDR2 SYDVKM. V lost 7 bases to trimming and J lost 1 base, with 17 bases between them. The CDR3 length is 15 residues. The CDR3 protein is CASTPGGVQSYEQYV. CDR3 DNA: TGTGCCAGCACCCCAGGCGGGGTCCAGTCCTACGAGCAGTACGTC.

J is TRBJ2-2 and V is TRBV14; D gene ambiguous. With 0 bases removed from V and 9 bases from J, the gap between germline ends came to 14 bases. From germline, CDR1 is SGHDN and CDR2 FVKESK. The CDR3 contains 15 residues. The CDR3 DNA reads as TGTGCCAGCAGCCAAGACCCCCTGCCCCGCAGGGAGCTGTTTTTT. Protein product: CASSQDPLPRRELFF. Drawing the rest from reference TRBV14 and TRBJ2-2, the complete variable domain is EAGVTQFPSHSVIEKGQTVTLRCDPISGHDNLYWYRRVMGKEIKFLLHFVKESKQDESGMPNNRFLAERTGGTYSTLKVQPAELEDSGVYFCASSQDPLPRRELFFGEGSRLTVL.

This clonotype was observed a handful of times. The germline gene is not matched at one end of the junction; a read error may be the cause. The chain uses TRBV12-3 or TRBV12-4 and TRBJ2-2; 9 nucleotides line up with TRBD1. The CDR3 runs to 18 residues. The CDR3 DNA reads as TGTACCAGCAGCGATCACAGGGGGCGCGCCCTTGGCGCCGGGGAGCTGTTTTTT. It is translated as CTSSDHRGRALGAGELFF.

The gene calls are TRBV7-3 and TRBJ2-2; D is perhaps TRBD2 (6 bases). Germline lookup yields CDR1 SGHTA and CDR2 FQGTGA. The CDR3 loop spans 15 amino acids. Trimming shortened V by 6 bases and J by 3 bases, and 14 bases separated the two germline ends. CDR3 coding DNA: TGTGCCAGCAGAACCGGGACTGGAGACACCGGGGAGCTGTTTTTT. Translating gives CASRTGTGDTGELFF.

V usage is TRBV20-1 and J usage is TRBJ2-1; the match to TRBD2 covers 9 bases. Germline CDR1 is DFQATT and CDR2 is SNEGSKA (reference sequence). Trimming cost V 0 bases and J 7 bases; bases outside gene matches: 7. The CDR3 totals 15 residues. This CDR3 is CSARDPVRGGNEQFF. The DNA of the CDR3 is TGCAGTGCTAGAGATCCCGTGCGGGGGGGAAATGAGCAGTTCTTC.

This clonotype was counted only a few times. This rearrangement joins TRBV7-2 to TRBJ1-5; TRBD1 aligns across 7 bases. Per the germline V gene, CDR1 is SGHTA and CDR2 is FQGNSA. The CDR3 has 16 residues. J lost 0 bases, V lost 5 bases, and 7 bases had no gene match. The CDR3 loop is CASSQGTAYSNQPQHF. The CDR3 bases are TGTGCCAGCAGCCAAGGGACAGCTTATAGCAATCAGCCCCAGCATTTT.

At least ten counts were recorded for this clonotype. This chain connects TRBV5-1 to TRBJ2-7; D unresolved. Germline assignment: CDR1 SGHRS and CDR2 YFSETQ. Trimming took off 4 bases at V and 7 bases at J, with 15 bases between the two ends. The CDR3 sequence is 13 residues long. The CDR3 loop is CASSPGGQGEQYV. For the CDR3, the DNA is TGCGCCAGCAGCCCCGGTGGCCAAGGGGAGCAGTACGTC.

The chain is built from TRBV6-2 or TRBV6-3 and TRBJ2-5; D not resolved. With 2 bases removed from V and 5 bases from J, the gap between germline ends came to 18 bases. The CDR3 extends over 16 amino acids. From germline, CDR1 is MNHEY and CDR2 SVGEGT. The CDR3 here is CASSYPFGLLEETQYF. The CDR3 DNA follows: TGTGCCAGCAGTTACCCTTTCGGCCTCTTGGAGGAGACCCAGTACTTC.

DNA of the CDR3: TGTGCCAGCAGTTTATTTACAGGGTTAGCTAATTCACCCCTCCACTTT. Encoded protein: CASSLFTGLANSPLHF. This chain joins TRBV27 and TRBJ1-6, with D tentatively TRBD1 (6 bases). Germline CDR1 reads MNHEY; CDR2 reads SMNVEV (reference sequence). The CDR3 covers 16 residues. The V end was cut by 1 base, the J end by 6 bases, with 13 bases between.